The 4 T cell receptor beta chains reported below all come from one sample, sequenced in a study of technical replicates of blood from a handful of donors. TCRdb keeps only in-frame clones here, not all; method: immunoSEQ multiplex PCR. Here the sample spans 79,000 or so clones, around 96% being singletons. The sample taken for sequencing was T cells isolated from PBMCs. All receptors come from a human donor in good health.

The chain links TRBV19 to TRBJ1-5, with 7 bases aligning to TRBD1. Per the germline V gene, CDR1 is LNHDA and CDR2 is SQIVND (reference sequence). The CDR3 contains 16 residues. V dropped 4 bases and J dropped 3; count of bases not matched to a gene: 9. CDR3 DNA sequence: TGTGCCAGTAGTAGCATAGACAGGGAACTCAATCAGCCCCAGCATTTT. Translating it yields CASSSIDRELNQPQHF.

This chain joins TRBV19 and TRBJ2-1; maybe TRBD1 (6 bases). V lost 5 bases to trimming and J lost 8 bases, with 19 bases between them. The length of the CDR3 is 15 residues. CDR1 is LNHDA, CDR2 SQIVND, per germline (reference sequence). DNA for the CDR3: TGTGCCAGTAGTCCCTCAGGGGCCGCCTGGGATGAGCAGTTCTTC. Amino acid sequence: CASSPSGAAWDEQFF.

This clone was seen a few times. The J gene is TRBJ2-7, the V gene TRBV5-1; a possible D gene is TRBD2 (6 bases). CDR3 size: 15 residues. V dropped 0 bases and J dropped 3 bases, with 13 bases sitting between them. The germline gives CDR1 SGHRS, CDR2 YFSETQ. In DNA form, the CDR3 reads TGCGCCAGCAGCTTGGGTCCGGGAGTCATCTACGAGCAGTACTTC. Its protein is CASSLGPGVIYEQYF.

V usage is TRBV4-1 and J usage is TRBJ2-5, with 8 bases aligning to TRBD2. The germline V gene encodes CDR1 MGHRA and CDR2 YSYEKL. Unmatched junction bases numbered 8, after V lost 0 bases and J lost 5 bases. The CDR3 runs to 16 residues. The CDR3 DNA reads TGCGCCAGCAGCCAAGATTGGGGGCGACTAGCGGAGACCCAGTACTTC. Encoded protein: CASSQDWGRLAETQYF.